Below, 6 T cell receptor beta chains from the same sample are listed, as sequenced in a study of control samples from healthy donors and cancer patients (dated by TCRdb to about 2020). Library preparation was by the immunoSEQ multiplex PCR assay. What TCRdb holds here is the immuneACCESS table cut down to in-frame rearrangements. Part of the clones is not present; checked against another copy, under half of the missing clones reflect an unresolved V gene, and the others are unexplained. This sample has about 180,000 clones in its table, and nearly 90% of those were observed once. The top ten constitute about 1.4% of the sample. Input material: blood. The receptors were gathered from a woman in her forties or fifties in good health.

This clone occurred a few times. The CDR3 nucleotides are TGTGCCAGTGGGTACACAAACTATGGCTACACCTTC. Translated, it gives CASGYTNYGYTF. The V and J genes are TRBV19 and TRBJ1-2, with unresolved D. Germline-derived CDR1 and CDR2 are LNHDA and SQIVND (reference sequence). V was trimmed by 8 bases and J by 2 bases, leaving 9 bases between them. The CDR3 runs 12 residues.

This clone is a singleton in its sample. The rearrangement uses TRBV12-5 and TRBJ2-7; D ambiguous. Trimming stripped 6 bases from V and 0 bases from J, with 6 bases between. This CDR3 is built from 12 residues. The germline V gene has CDR1 LGHNT and CDR2 FRNRAP. CDR3 sequence (DNA): TGTGCTAGTGGCCGTAGCTCCTACGAGCAGTACTTC. Its protein product is CASGRSSYEQYF.

The V and J genes are TRBV28 and TRBJ1-5; the D is unclear. This CDR3 has 11 amino acids. From germline, CDR1 is MDHEN and CDR2 SYDVKM. V was pared by 8 bases and J by 7 bases, with 9 bases between. The CDR3 bases are TGTGCCAGCTCACGAAAACAGCCCCAGCATTTT. Residues: CASSRKQPQHF.

This clone was recorded only once. The chain combines TRBV28 with TRBJ2-7; 10 bases map to TRBD1. This CDR3 contains 17 residues. J gave up 0 bases and V 3 bases, and 8 bases lay outside the gene matches. Germline CDR1 MDHEN, CDR2 SYDVKM. CDR3 coding DNA: TGTGCCAGCAGTTTGAGACGGGACAGGGGAAGCTCCTACGAGCAGTACTTC. Its translation is CASSLRRDRGSSYEQYF.

The chain is built from TRBV19 and TRBJ1-4, with a tentative D call TRBD1 (5 bases). The CDR3 is made up of 12 amino acids. V lost 6 bases to trimming and J lost 7 bases, with 9 bases between them. Germline loops: CDR1 LNHDA, CDR2 SQIVND (reference sequence). CDR3 nucleotide sequence: TGTGCCAGTAGGAGGGGCCGTGAAAAACTGTTTTTT. Its protein product is CASRRGREKLFF.

The chain employs TRBV11-3 and TRBJ2-1; D might be TRBD1 (6 bases). Germline V gene data show CDR1 as SGHNT and CDR2 as YENEEA. The ends were cut back, 0 bases at V and 4 bases at J, with 7 bases in the middle. The CDR3 has 14 residues. The CDR3 here is CASSLDRGYNEQFF. Written as DNA, the CDR3 is TGTGCCAGCAGCTTAGACAGGGGTTACAATGAGCAGTTCTTC.